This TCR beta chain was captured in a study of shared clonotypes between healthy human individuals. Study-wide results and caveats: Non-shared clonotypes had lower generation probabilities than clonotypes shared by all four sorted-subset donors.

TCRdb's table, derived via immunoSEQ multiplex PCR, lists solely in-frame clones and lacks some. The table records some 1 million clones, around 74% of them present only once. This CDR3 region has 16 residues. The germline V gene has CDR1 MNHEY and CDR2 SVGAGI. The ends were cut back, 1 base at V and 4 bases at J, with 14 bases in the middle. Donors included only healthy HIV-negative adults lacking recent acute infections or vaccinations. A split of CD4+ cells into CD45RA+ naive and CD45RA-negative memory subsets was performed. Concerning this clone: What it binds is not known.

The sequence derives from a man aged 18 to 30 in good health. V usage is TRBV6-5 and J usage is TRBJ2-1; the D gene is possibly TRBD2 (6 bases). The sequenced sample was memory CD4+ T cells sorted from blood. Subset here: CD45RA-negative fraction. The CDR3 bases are TGTGCCAGCAGTTACTATGGGAGCGGGCGATACAATGAGCAGTTCTTC. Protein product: CASSYYGSGRYNEQFF.